This entry lists 23 T cell receptor beta chains sequenced from one sample in a study of identical twins. One entry per CDR3 protein results from TCRdb running MiXCR on the 5' RACE reads. This repertoire shows a few hundred thousand distinct CDR3 sequences, 7.5% to 10% found once; its top ten account for around 3.2%. The sample was also reused in another study, on yellow fever vaccine responses in identical twins.

Material: PBMCs. The source is a woman under 30 in good health.

This clonotype came up many times. V usage is TRBV6-1 and J usage is TRBJ2-3; maybe TRBD2 (5 bases). V was trimmed by 6 bases and J by 11 bases, leaving 27 bases between them. The CDR3 is 16 residues long. The germline gives CDR1 MNHNS, CDR2 SASEGT. The CDR3 bases are TGTGCCAGCAGCGAGAAAGGAGGCGGCGGGTCCAAGGGGCAGTATTTT. Translated: CASSEKGGGGSKGQYF.

The rearrangement links TRBV23-1 to TRBJ2-7; unclear D gene. TRBV23-1 is reported as an ORF; its role is uncertain. Trimming removed 11 bases from V and 4 bases from J, with 21 bases in between. The CDR3 loop spans 14 amino acids. CDR3 region: CAASQDGCGYEQYF. CDR3 DNA: TGCGCCGCCAGCCAGGACGGCTGTGGGTACGAGCAGTACTTC.

This clonotype has at least ten counts. CDR3 protein: CASSEMTSGSSEQYF. In DNA, the CDR3 is TGTGCCAGCAGCGAGATGACTAGCGGGAGTTCCGAGCAGTACTTC. The chain employs TRBV7-6 and TRBJ2-7; 12 positions match TRBD2. Germline V gene sequence: CDR1 SGHVS, CDR2 FNYEAQ. The CDR3 runs to 15 residues. V lost 5 bases and J lost 6; bases outside the gene matches: 8.

To note about this clonotype: At one end the junction does not follow the germline gene, possibly because of a read error. The rearrangement links TRBV7-2 to TRBJ2-2; the D gene is possibly TRBD2 (6 bases). The CDR3 sequence is 14 residues long. The germline V gene has CDR1 SGHTA and CDR2 FQGNSA. The CDR3: CSSSFQEGAGELFF. CDR3 bases: TGTTCCAGCAGCTTTCAGGAGGGAGCCGGGGAGCTGTTTTTT.

The rearrangement joins TRBV7-9 to TRBJ2-1; the D is unclear. V lost 5 bases to trimming and J lost 4 bases, with 18 bases between them. The CDR3 contains 16 residues. From germline, CDR1 is SEHNR and CDR2 FQNEAQ (reference sequence). CDR3 sequence (DNA): TGTGCCAGCAGCCCACCTGACATTTTATTGTACAATGAGCAGTTCTTC. It encodes CASSPPDILLYNEQFF.

This chain joins TRBV5-4 and TRBJ2-3, with a tentative D call TRBD1 (6 bases). Between the trimmed V and J ends, which lost 0 bases and 5 bases, there was a span of 7 bases. CDR3 size: 13 residues. Germline CDR1 SGHNT, CDR2 YYREEE (reference sequence). The CDR3 nucleotides are TGTGCCAGCAGCTTGGACAGGGTAGATACGCAGTATTTT. This encodes CASSLDRVDTQYF.

The rearrangement joins TRBV29-1 to TRBJ2-7, with a possible D match to TRBD2 (5 bases). Trimming removed 5 bases from V and 2 bases from J, with 16 bases in between. There are 14 residues in the CDR3. In germline, CDR1 is SQVTM, CDR2 ANQGSEA. CDR3 in amino acids: CSVSTTDTTYEQYF. The CDR3 DNA is TGCAGCGTTTCGACTACCGACACGACCTACGAGCAGTACTTC.

This clonotype was observed many times. This rearrangement joins TRBV24-1 to TRBJ2-5; 8 nucleotides agree with TRBD1. The CDR3 consists of 18 residues. From germline, CDR1 is KGHDR and CDR2 SFDVKD. V lost 2 bases to trimming and J lost 5 bases; unmatched junction nucleotides: 15. CDR3 protein: CATSDSQPDRGFWETQYF. CDR3 DNA: TGTGCCACCAGTGATTCACAACCTGACAGGGGATTTTGGGAGACCCAGTACTTC.

This clonotype came up many times. This chain uses TRBV12-3 or TRBV12-4 with TRBJ2-1; 8 nucleotides match TRBD2. The CDR3 length is 16 residues. V shed 7 bases and J 2 bases; nucleotides not matched to a gene: 10. CDR3 sequence (DNA): TGTGCCAGCACTCGGTACTCGGGGGGGGCCTACAATGAGCAGTTCTTC. Amino acid sequence: CASTRYSGGAYNEQFF.

This clonotype was picked up a small number of times. This chain links TRBV27 with TRBJ2-7, with D unclear. The CDR3 is 13 residues long. Germline CDR1 MNHEY, CDR2 SMNVEV (reference sequence). V was shortened by 6 bases and J by 7 bases, with 16 bases between the two germline ends. CDR3 nucleotides: TGTGCCAGCAGCGATAAGCCGTCCTGGGAGCAGTACTTC. Encoded protein: CASSDKPSWEQYF.

The V and J genes are TRBV6-2 or TRBV6-3 and TRBJ2-5, with 9 nucleotides matching TRBD2. V dropped 6 bases and J dropped 5; count of bases not matched to a gene: 7. Germline CDR1 MNHEY, CDR2 SVGEGT. The CDR3 consists of 14 residues. The chain's CDR3 is CASRVAGAGETQYF. In nucleotides, the CDR3 is TGTGCCAGCAGAGTAGCGGGAGCGGGTGAGACCCAGTACTTC.

Points on this clonotype: Since no conserved phenylalanine or tryptophan closes the CDR3, a read error is the likely cause. The V call is TRBV12-5, the J call TRBJ2-2, with 9 nucleotides matching TRBD1. The V gene end was trimmed by 8 bases and the J gene end by 7 bases; junction bases not matched to a gene: 5. This CDR3 is built from 13 residues. CDR1 and CDR2 (germline): LGHNT, FRNRAP. This CDR3 is CASSQGAFGELFL. The CDR3 nucleotides read TGTGCTAGTTCACAGGGGGCGTTCGGGGAGCTGTTTCTT.

This chain connects TRBV20-1 to TRBJ2-1, with TRBD1 identical over 9 bases. This CDR3 is built from 11 residues. Germline CDR1 DFQATT, CDR2 SNEGSKA (reference sequence). Trimming at V came to 5 bases and at J to 9 bases, leaving 2 bases not matched to a gene. In nucleotides, the CDR3 is TGCAGTGCTGGACAGGGGAGTGAGCAGTTCTTC. It yields the protein CSAGQGSEQFF.

This clonotype was counted many times. This rearrangement joins TRBV6-1 to TRBJ2-5, with D maybe TRBD1 (5 bases). Between the trimmed V and J ends, which lost 6 bases and 4 bases, there was a span of 21 bases. The CDR3 totals 16 residues. Per germline, CDR1 MNHNS and CDR2 SASEGT. DNA of the CDR3: TGTGCCAGCAGCCCCCAGGGTCTGGGTTCAAGAGAGACCCAGTACTTC. Its translation: CASSPQGLGSRETQYF.

This clonotype was observed many times. The chain couples TRBV7-9 to TRBJ2-2, with 7 positions matching TRBD1. The CDR3 spans 15 residues. Per germline, CDR1 SEHNR and CDR2 FQNEAQ (reference sequence). J lost 3 bases, V lost 4 bases, and 5 bases had no gene match. The chain's CDR3 is CASSSHRGHTGELFF. As DNA, the CDR3 is TGTGCCAGCAGCTCGCACAGGGGACACACCGGGGAGCTGTTTTTT.

This clonotype was seen a few times. Here the CDR3 DNA reads TGCAGTGCTAGAGACCCCTCGGGGCCCCAGCATTTT. Residues: CSARDPSGPQHF. The chain uses TRBV20-1 and TRBJ1-5; D gene uncertain. The CDR3 is made up of 12 amino acids. Trimming cost V 0 bases and J 9 bases, with 9 bases left between them. Germline-derived CDR1 and CDR2 are DFQATT and SNEGSKA (reference sequence).

This clonotype was seen more than once but under ten times. This chain uses TRBV2 with TRBJ2-7; no clear D gene. V was trimmed by 2 bases and J by 1 base, leaving 12 bases between them. Germline-derived CDR1 and CDR2 are SNHLY and FYNNEI. The CDR3 has 15 residues. CDR3 nucleotides: TGTGCCAGCAGTGAATCTGAATATCCTTCCTACGAGCAGTACTTC. The encoded protein is CASSESEYPSYEQYF.

This clonotype showed up many times. The rearrangement links TRBV7-2 to TRBJ1-3; D gene ambiguous. This CDR3 is 14 amino acids long. V lost 3 bases and J 0 bases, leaving 6 bases between the germline ends. The germline V gene has CDR1 SGHTA and CDR2 FQGNSA. The CDR3 reads CASSFQSSGNTIYF. The CDR3 DNA sequence: TGTGCCAGCAGCTTCCAAAGCTCTGGAAACACCATATATTTT.

This clonotype has only a few counts. The chain couples TRBV9 to TRBJ2-1, with 7 nucleotides matching TRBD1. The germline V gene has CDR1 SGDLS and CDR2 YYNGEE. The length of the CDR3 is 16 residues. V dropped 0 bases and J dropped 7; count of bases not matched to a gene: 10. For the CDR3, the DNA is TGTGCCAGCAGCGTAGAGGGCCAGGGGGTTTGGAATGAGCAGTTCTTC. Translation: CASSVEGQGVWNEQFF. Variable domain in full (rest from reference TRBV9 and TRBJ2-1): DSGVTQTPKHLITATGQRVTLRCSPRSGDLSVYWYQQSLDQGLQFLIQYYNGEERAKGNILERFSAQQFPDLHSELNLSSLELGDSALYFCASSVEGQGVWNEQFFGPGTRLTVL.

The sample holds a few counts of this clonotype. J is TRBJ2-7 and V is TRBV6-2 or TRBV6-3; D unclear. Germline lookup yields CDR1 MNHEY and CDR2 SVGEGT. The CDR3 runs 13 residues. Trimming left V 7 bases short and J 2 bases short, with 12 bases between. As DNA, the CDR3 is TGTGCCAGCACCGAGGTTGGTACCTACGAGCAGTACTTC. This codes for CASTEVGTYEQYF.

The J gene is TRBJ1-1, the V gene TRBV16; maybe TRBD1 (5 bases). The CDR3 is 14 amino acids. Trimming stripped 6 bases from V and 4 bases from J, with 15 bases between. Looked up from germline, CDR1 is KGHSY and CDR2 is FQNENV. CDR3: CASSLTVASTEAFF. The CDR3 DNA reads as TGTGCCAGCAGTCTGACAGTAGCCAGCACTGAAGCTTTCTTT. Complete variable domain (other parts from reference TRBV16 and TRBJ1-1): GEEVAQTPKHLVRGEGQKAKLYCAPIKGHSYVFWYQQVLKNEFKFLISFQNENVFDETGMPKERFSAKCLPNSPCSLEIQATKLEDSAVYFCASSLTVASTEAFFGQGTRLTVV.

The rearrangement links TRBV12-5 to TRBJ2-2; the D gene is possibly TRBD2 (5 bases). Germline assignment: CDR1 LGHNT and CDR2 FRNRAP. V was shortened by 3 bases and J by 6 bases, with 8 bases between the two germline ends. The CDR3 consists of 13 residues. CDR3 DNA sequence: TGTGCTAGTGGTTTTCTAGCCGCCGGGGAGCTGTTTTTT. Its translation is CASGFLAAGELFF.

This clonotype has at least ten counts. The J gene is TRBJ2-1, the V gene TRBV15, with 8 nucleotides matching TRBD2. Per the germline V gene, CDR1 is LNHNV and CDR2 is YYDKDF (reference sequence). CDR3 size: 15 residues. The J segment lost 6 bases and the V segment lost 3 bases, leaving 7 bases of the junction unmatched. CDR3 region: CATSRPAGEVNEQFF. The CDR3 nucleotides are TGTGCCACCAGCAGGCCAGCGGGAGAGGTCAATGAGCAGTTCTTC.